The 25 T cell receptor beta chains listed next were all sequenced from one sample in a study of blood T cell repertoires in COVID-19. Profiling relied on immunoSEQ multiplex PCR, and the TCRdb table lists in-frame clones only, not all of them. There are approximately 150,000 clones in the sample; approximately 89% occur only once, and roughly a tenth lies in the top ten. Sequenced material: peripheral blood. The receptors shown here come from a man in his sixties with active or convalescent COVID-19.

This sequence joins TRBV6-5 and TRBJ2-5; 13 bases match TRBD2. Germline V gene sequence: CDR1 MNHEY, CDR2 SVGAGI. This CDR3 has 15 residues. V lost 4 bases and J lost 5; bases outside the gene matches: 4. The DNA of the CDR3 is TGTGCCAGCAGTTGGGGACTAGCGGGATCGGAGACCCAGTACTTC. Amino acid sequence: CASSWGLAGSETQYF.

This clone showed up just once. The V call is TRBV27, the J call TRBJ2-5, with a possible D match to TRBD1 (6 bases). This CDR3 spans 13 amino acids. The V end lost 3 bases, the J end lost 7 bases, and 12 bases lay between the germline ends. Germline CDR1 and CDR2: MNHEY and SMNVEV (reference sequence). The CDR3 here is CASSLSEGGTQYF. DNA for the CDR3: TGTGCCAGCAGTTTGTCAGAAGGGGGGACCCAGTACTTC.

The chain combines TRBV11-2 with TRBJ2-2; D is perhaps TRBD1 (5 bases). Germline CDR1 reads SGHAT; CDR2 reads FQNNGV. The CDR3 has 15 amino acids. V was cut by 10 bases and J by 5 bases, with 20 bases left in between. The CDR3 is CATSLQAGMTGELFF. The CDR3 DNA follows: TGTGCCACCTCGCTCCAGGCAGGGATGACCGGGGAGCTGTTTTTT.

The rearrangement links TRBV14 to TRBJ2-3, with D maybe TRBD2 (5 bases). Trimming cost V 4 bases and J 0 bases, with 17 bases left between them. The CDR3 runs 17 residues. Germline CDR1 and CDR2: SGHDN and FVKESK. The CDR3 sequence: CASSPIQTITSTDTQYF. Here the CDR3 DNA reads TGTGCCAGCAGCCCGATCCAGACTATAACGAGCACAGATACGCAGTATTTT.

The count of this clone is one. The J gene is TRBJ2-7, the V gene TRBV7-3, with D perhaps TRBD2 (5 bases). The ends were cut back, 1 base at V and 0 bases at J, with 10 bases in the middle. This CDR3 has 15 residues. Germline loops: CDR1 SGHTA, CDR2 FQGTGA. CDR3 in amino acids: CASSLKAGNSYEQYF. CDR3 DNA: TGTGCCAGCAGCTTAAAGGCGGGTAACTCCTACGAGCAGTACTTC.

CDR3 nucleotides: TGTGCCATCAGTGAGGGCGGGGGATATTCCTACAATGAGCAGTTCTTC. Translating it yields CAISEGGGYSYNEQFF. This sequence joins TRBV10-3 and TRBJ2-1; 7 bases match TRBD2. The germline CDR1 and CDR2 sequences are ENHRY and SYGVKD. Losses at the gene ends were 2 bases for V and 1 base for J; bases not matched to a gene: 5. The CDR3 totals 16 residues.

J is TRBJ2-3 and V is TRBV28, with TRBD2 identical over 9 bases. The CDR3 is 15 amino acids. The V gene's germline CDR1 is MDHEN and CDR2 SYDVKM. With V trimmed by 4 bases and J by 1 base, 3 bases remained unmatched. CDR3 loop: CASSWEREGTDTQYF. CDR3 DNA sequence: TGTGCCAGCAGTTGGGAGCGGGAGGGCACAGATACGCAGTATTTT.

The CDR3 spells CASSYGTGYEQYF. The CDR3 coding sequence is TGTGCCAGCAGTTATGGGACAGGCTACGAGCAGTACTTC. This sequence joins TRBV6-2 or TRBV6-3 and TRBJ2-7, with 8 bases lining up with TRBD1. The CDR3 consists of 13 residues. Losses at the gene ends were 3 bases for V and 3 bases for J; bases not matched to a gene: 1. CDR1 MNHEY and CDR2 SVGEGT come from the germline V gene.

J is TRBJ2-1 and V is TRBV27, with 9 bases fitting TRBD2. V gave up 1 base and J gave up 7 bases; unmatched junction bases: 14. The germline V gene encodes CDR1 MNHEY and CDR2 SMNVEV (reference sequence). The CDR3 covers 18 residues. The DNA of the CDR3 is TGTGCCAGCAGTTTATGGGTATCTAGCGGGACGGTTGGTAATGAGCAGTTCTTC. Translating gives CASSLWVSSGTVGNEQFF.

V and J are TRBV19 and TRBJ2-1; 7 bases are a match to TRBD1. The CDR3 contains 14 residues. The germline CDR1 and CDR2 sequences are LNHDA and SQIVND (reference sequence). The V and J ends lost 9 bases and 4 bases, in that order; junction bases with no gene match: 9. CDR3 region: CASQTGYLYNEQFF. In DNA, the CDR3 is TGTGCCAGCCAGACAGGGTACCTTTACAATGAGCAGTTCTTC.

V usage is TRBV9 and J usage is TRBJ1-4, with 9 bases identical to TRBD1. Germline lookup yields CDR1 SGDLS and CDR2 YYNGEE. CDR3 length: 16 residues. V trimming: 5 bases; J trimming: 8 bases; junction bases outside the gene matches: 13. The DNA of the CDR3 is TGTGCCAGCAGTCCTCTACCGGGACAGGGTAGGGAAAAACTGTTTTTT. Translation: CASSPLPGQGREKLFF.

The rearrangement joins TRBV4-1 to TRBJ2-2, with 7 positions matching TRBD1. V lost 5 bases and J lost 5; bases outside the gene matches: 8. The CDR3 totals 15 residues. Germline-derived CDR1 and CDR2 are MGHRA and YSYEKL. The DNA of the CDR3 is TGCGCCAGCAGCAGTCACAGGGGAGAGACCGGGGAGCTGTTTTTT. Protein: CASSSHRGETGELFF.

The CDR3 nucleotides are TGTGCCAGCAGTTTAGGGACAGGATCGCACACTGAAGCTTTCTTT. As protein: CASSLGTGSHTEAFF. V usage is TRBV28 and J usage is TRBJ1-1; 8 nucleotides line up with TRBD1. CDR1 MDHEN and CDR2 SYDVKM come from the germline V gene. This CDR3 has 15 amino acids. The J segment lost 3 bases and the V segment lost 2 bases, leaving 5 bases of the junction unmatched.

The genes are TRBV19 and TRBJ1-2, with D perhaps TRBD1 (5 bases). CDR1 LNHDA and CDR2 SQIVND come from the germline V gene (reference sequence). Between the trimmed V and J ends, which lost 3 bases and 8 bases, there was a span of 16 bases. The CDR3 has 14 residues. CDR3 region: CASSISREGAGYTF. The CDR3 nucleotides read TGTGCCAGTAGTATCTCCCGCGAAGGGGCCGGCTACACCTTC.

The V call is TRBV6-6, the J call TRBJ2-5; D is ambiguous. The CDR3 contains 11 residues. Trimming cost V 10 bases and J 5 bases, with 11 bases left between them. Germline V gene sequence: CDR1 MNHNY, CDR2 SVGAGI (reference sequence). For the CDR3, the DNA is TGTGCCACCGCTGGCAGGGAGACCCAGTACTTC. Protein sequence: CATAGRETQYF.

The V gene is TRBV7-2, the J gene TRBJ1-4, with a weak D call TRBD1 (5 bases). The CDR3 has 15 residues. In germline, CDR1 is SGHTA, CDR2 FQGNSA. The ends were cut back, 5 bases at V and 7 bases at J, with 17 bases in the middle. Written as DNA, the CDR3 is TGTGCCAGCAGCCCGTCAGGGTCCGGCGGTGAAAAACTGTTTTTT. Its protein is CASSPSGSGGEKLFF.

V is TRBV27 and J is TRBJ1-5, with a possible D match to TRBD1 (5 bases). V was pared by 6 bases and J by 0 bases, with 12 bases between. The CDR3 spans 15 residues. CDR1 MNHEY and CDR2 SMNVEV come from the germline V gene (reference sequence). The CDR3 here is CASSIDSYSNQPQHF. CDR3 nucleotide sequence: TGTGCCAGCAGCATAGACAGTTATAGCAATCAGCCCCAGCATTTT.

Here the CDR3 DNA reads TGTGCCAGCAGAGAGACAGGGGGCGCCGGTGGCTACACCTTC. Its protein product is CASRETGGAGGYTF. The chain links TRBV6-6 to TRBJ1-2; 10 nucleotides agree with TRBD1. The trim removed 6 bases at V and 7 bases at J, leaving 8 bases unmatched. The germline V gene has CDR1 MNHNY and CDR2 SVGAGI (reference sequence). The CDR3 covers 14 residues.

The J gene is TRBJ2-1, the V gene TRBV11-1; 9 bases are a match to TRBD1. Germline V lookup: CDR1 SGHAT, CDR2 FQDESV (reference sequence). This CDR3 has 15 amino acids. J gave up 3 bases and V 5 bases, and 5 bases lay outside the gene matches. This CDR3 reads CASSQRQGVYNEQFF. The DNA of the CDR3 is TGTGCCAGCAGCCAACGACAGGGGGTCTACAATGAGCAGTTCTTC.

V gene TRBV15 combines with J gene TRBJ2-2; TRBD1 is a possible D gene (6 bases). This CDR3 region has 16 residues. V was shortened by 0 bases and J by 5 bases, with 13 bases between the two germline ends. Germline V lookup: CDR1 LNHNV, CDR2 YYDKDF (reference sequence). CDR3 amino acids: CATSREAGARTGELFF. In DNA form, the CDR3 reads TGTGCCACCAGCAGAGAGGCAGGGGCCAGGACCGGGGAGCTGTTTTTT.

The chain joins TRBV18 to TRBJ2-2, with 7 bases lining up with TRBD1. Germline lookup yields CDR1 KGHSH and CDR2 LQKENI. V was clipped by 3 bases and J by 6 bases; unmatched bases: 25. The CDR3 consists of 21 residues. The DNA of the CDR3 is TGTGCCAGCTCACCCCTCTCCGTGACAGGGCGTCACCCCCGAACCCCCGGGGAGCTGTTTTTT. As protein: CASSPLSVTGRHPRTPGELFF.

This clone is a singleton in its sample. The chain employs TRBV19 and TRBJ2-6; 9 bases fit TRBD1. The germline gives CDR1 LNHDA, CDR2 SQIVND (reference sequence). V was clipped by 7 bases and J by 1 base; unmatched bases: 14. The CDR3 consists of 19 residues. The CDR3 is CASNWEPGQGKSGANVLTF. Written as DNA, the CDR3 is TGTGCCAGTAATTGGGAACCGGGACAGGGAAAGTCTGGGGCCAACGTCCTGACTTTC.

The chain is built from TRBV20-1 and TRBJ2-1, with no clear D. This CDR3 region has 11 residues. Per the germline V gene, CDR1 is DFQATT and CDR2 is SNEGSKA (reference sequence). Trimming cost V 0 bases and J 10 bases, with 7 bases left between them. CDR3 coding DNA: TGCAGTGCTAGAGATTGGCCCGAGCAGTTCTTC. This sequence encodes CSARDWPEQFF.

The chain combines TRBV9 with TRBJ2-1; 9 bases are shared with TRBD2. Trimming at V came to 0 bases and at J to 7 bases, leaving 5 bases not matched to a gene. This CDR3 region has 15 residues. Germline CDR1 and CDR2: SGDLS and YYNGEE. DNA for the CDR3: TGTGCCAGCAGCGTAGGGGGGACTAGCCCTAATGAGCAGTTCTTC. Its protein is CASSVGGTSPNEQFF.

The chain joins TRBV7-3 to TRBJ2-1; weak D call: TRBD1 (5 bases). The V gene's germline CDR1 is SGHTA and CDR2 FQGTGA. The CDR3 spans 14 residues. Trimming pared 4 bases from V and 5 bases from J, leaving 12 bases between. Here the CDR3 reads CASSSGLHNNEQFF. The CDR3 DNA is TGTGCCAGCAGCTCAGGGCTCCATAACAATGAGCAGTTCTTC.